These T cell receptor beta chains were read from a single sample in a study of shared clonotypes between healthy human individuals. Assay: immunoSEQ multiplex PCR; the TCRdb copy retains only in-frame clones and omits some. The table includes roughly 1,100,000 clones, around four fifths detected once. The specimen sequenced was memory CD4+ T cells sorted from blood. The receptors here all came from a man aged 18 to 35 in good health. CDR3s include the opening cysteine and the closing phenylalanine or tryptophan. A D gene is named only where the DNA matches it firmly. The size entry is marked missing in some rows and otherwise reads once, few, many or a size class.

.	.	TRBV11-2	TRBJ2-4	CASSPLGLGNIQYF	TGTGCCAGCAGCCCTCTAGGGCTGGGAAACATTCAGTACTTC
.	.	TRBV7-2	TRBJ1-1	CASSLVGGKNTEAFF	TGTGCCAGCAGCTTAGTCGGCGGGAAGAACACTGAAGCTTTCTTT
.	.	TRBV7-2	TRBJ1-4	CASSLQRKEKLFF	TGTGCCAGCAGCTTACAAAGAAAGGAAAAACTGTTTTTT
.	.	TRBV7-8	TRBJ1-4	CASSLVADEKLFF	TGTGCCAGCAGCTTGGTTGCCGATGAAAAACTGTTTTTT
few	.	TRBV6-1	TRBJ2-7	CASSAGESSYEQYF	TGTGCCAGCAGTGCTGGGGAAAGCTCCTACGAGCAGTACTTC
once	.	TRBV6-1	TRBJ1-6	CASSEAARGFSPLHF	TGTGCCAGCAGTGAAGCGGCCAGGGGTTTTTCACCCCTCCACTTT
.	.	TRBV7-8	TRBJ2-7	CASSPKRTDYEQYF	TGTGCCAGCAGCCCGAAGAGGACAGACTACGAGCAGTACTTC
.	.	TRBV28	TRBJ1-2	CASSLFGQVYGYTF	TGTGCCAGCAGTTTATTCGGGCAAGTCTATGGCTACACCTTC
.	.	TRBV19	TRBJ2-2	CASSIDRGYTGELFF	TGTGCCAGTAGTATAGATCGGGGGTATACCGGGGAGCTGTTTTTT
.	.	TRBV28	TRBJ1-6	CASSLPAGPNSPLHF	TGTGCCAGCAGCTTGCCCGCGGGTCCTAATTCACCCCTCCACTTT
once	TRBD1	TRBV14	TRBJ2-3	CASSPGTVRLTDTQYF	TGTGCCAGCAGCCCCGGGACAGTTCGACTTACAGATACGCAGTATTTT
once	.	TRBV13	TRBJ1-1	CASSLGGRMNTEAFF	TGTGCCAGCAGCTTAGGAGGCAGAATGAACACTGAAGCTTTCTTT